These 10 T cell receptor beta chains originate from one sample sequenced in a study of T cells in Graves' hyperthyroidism and ophthalmopathy. Authors of the study amplified TCR beta CDR3 regions from RNA transcripts. An initial round of RT-PCR targeting the TCR CDR3 relied on the HTBI primer set. TCRdb processed the multiplex PCR reads anew with MiXCR; each CDR3 protein has one entry. The data hold approximately 590,000 distinct CDR3 sequences, with more than 15% observed a single time. Material: blood. The source of these receptors is a woman aged 25 to 39 with Graves' hyperthyroidism.

CDR3 in amino acids: CASSKTGGLYF. The CDR3 DNA reads TGCGCCAGCAGCAAGACAGGGGGGCTGTACTTC. The J gene is TRBJ2-7, the V gene TRBV5-1, with 9 nucleotides matching TRBD1. Germline V gives CDR1 SGHRS, CDR2 YFSETQ. This CDR3 spans 11 amino acids. V lost 4 bases, J lost 12 bases, and 5 bases stayed unmatched.

Many counts were recorded for this clonotype. The chain uses TRBV7-9 and TRBJ2-3; 9 nucleotides match TRBD2. The J segment lost 6 bases and the V segment lost 6 bases, leaving 7 bases of the junction unmatched. The germline V gene encodes CDR1 SEHNR and CDR2 FQNEAQ (reference sequence). CDR3 length: 14 amino acids. CDR3 in amino acids: CASRESGRSDTQYF. The DNA of the CDR3 is TGTGCCAGCAGAGAGAGCGGGAGGTCCGATACGCAGTATTTT.

This chain uses TRBV20-1 with TRBJ1-1; a weak D match, TRBD1 (5 bases). The V end was cut by 6 bases, the J end by 6 bases, with 14 bases between. There are 12 residues in the CDR3. The germline V gene has CDR1 DFQATT and CDR2 SNEGSKA (reference sequence). Written as DNA, the CDR3 is TGCAGTGCCGAGCAGGGAAGGCCTGAAGCTTTCTTT. Protein sequence: CSAEQGRPEAFF.

This clonotype was seen many times. V is TRBV2 and J is TRBJ1-3; 8 bases fit TRBD1. CDR1 and CDR2 from the germline V gene are SNHLY and FYNNEI. J was trimmed by 4 bases and V by 8 bases; bases with no gene match: 13. This CDR3 spans 16 amino acids. CDR3 region: CASGRGQGIPGNTIYF. Here the CDR3 DNA reads TGTGCCAGCGGCCGCGGACAGGGTATTCCCGGAAACACCATATATTTT.

The rearrangement joins TRBV9 to TRBJ2-3, with 11 bases that match TRBD2. The CDR3 has 18 amino acids. Germline V gene data show CDR1 as SGDLS and CDR2 as YYNGEE. V dropped 2 bases and J dropped 3; count of bases not matched to a gene: 11. The CDR3 loop is CASSVKPTGTSGTDTQYF. The CDR3 DNA follows: TGTGCCAGCAGCGTCAAACCAACCGGGACTAGCGGAACAGATACGCAGTATTTT.

The chain has TRBV6-6 and TRBJ2-3; 10 nucleotides agree with TRBD1. The CDR3 runs 17 residues. V lost 1 base, J lost 2 bases, and 6 bases stayed unmatched. The germline V gene has CDR1 MNHNY and CDR2 SVGAGI (reference sequence). CDR3 DNA sequence: TGTGCCAGCAGTTACTACGGGACAGGGGTTGTCACAGATACGCAGTATTTT. Amino acid sequence: CASSYYGTGVVTDTQYF.

A few counts support this clonotype. This rearrangement joins TRBV19 to TRBJ1-1; a possible D gene is TRBD1 (5 bases). The CDR3 has 15 residues. CDR1 is LNHDA, CDR2 SQIVND, per germline (reference sequence). The V and J ends lost 6 bases and 3 bases respectively, with 17 bases between them. In DNA form, the CDR3 reads TGTGCCAGTAGCGTGACCCAGGGCTTCGACACTGAAGCTTTCTTT. This encodes CASSVTQGFDTEAFF. Using reference TRBV19 and TRBJ1-1 for the parts outside the CDR3, the full variable domain is DGGITQSPKYLFRKEGQNVTLSCEQNLNHDAMYWYRQDPGQGLRLIYYSQIVNDFQKGDIAEGYSVSREKKESFPLTVTSAQKNPTAFYLCASSVTQGFDTEAFFGQGTRLTVV.

The chain recombines TRBV27 with TRBJ2-7, with D tentatively TRBD1 (6 bases). Germline V gene sequence: CDR1 MNHEY, CDR2 SMNVEV (reference sequence). Trimming took 5 bases from V and 2 from J, leaving 10 bases between them. The CDR3 consists of 13 residues. The CDR3 coding sequence is TGTGCCAGCAGTCACAGGGTAGCCTACGAGCAGTACTTC. It encodes CASSHRVAYEQYF.

CDR3 sequence reads: CASSEPSGSNTGELFF. The CDR3, as DNA: TGTGCCAGCAGTGAACCTAGCGGGAGCAACACCGGGGAGCTGTTTTTT. The genes are TRBV25-1 and TRBJ2-2; 10 bases match TRBD2. The CDR3 covers 16 residues. J was trimmed by 2 bases and V by 2 bases; bases with no gene match: 2. Germline V gene data show CDR1 as MGHDK and CDR2 as SYGVNS.

This clonotype was seen more than once but under ten times. This chain uses TRBV9 with TRBJ2-7; the D is unclear. In germline, CDR1 is SGDLS, CDR2 YYNGEE. CDR3 length: 16 residues. The V end lost 0 bases, the J end lost 0 bases, and 13 bases lay between the germline ends. The CDR3 bases are TGTGCCAGCAGCGTAGGCGCTCTCCCAAGCTCCTACGAGCAGTACTTC. Residues: CASSVGALPSSYEQYF.